Following are 6 T cell receptor beta chains from one sample sequenced in a study of glioma-infiltrating T cells. TCR alpha and beta CDR3 regions were amplified from RNA using iRepertoire nested multiplex PCR. TCRdb re-analysed the multiplex PCR reads in MiXCR, keeping a single row per CDR3 protein. The sample carries a few hundred thousand distinct CDR3 sequences, around 45% recorded once. Input material: glioma tissue, nonneoplastic brain tissue, or PBMCs (not recorded which). The origin of the receptors is a human donor with low-grade glioma or glioblastoma, undergoing nonglioma brain surgery, or in good health (not recorded which).

The chain carries TRBV6-1 and TRBJ2-2; TRBD2 matches at 9 bases. Germline-derived CDR1 and CDR2 are MNHNS and SASEGT. The CDR3 sequence is 15 residues long. Trimming cost V 5 bases and J 3 bases; bases outside gene matches: 4. CDR3 DNA sequence: TGTGCCAGCAGTTCTAGCGGGAAGTACACCGGGGAGCTGTTTTTT. Protein: CASSSSGKYTGELFF.

This clonotype was recorded a few times. This chain joins TRBV20-1 and TRBJ2-1; D possibly corresponds to TRBD2 (6 bases). The V gene's germline CDR1 is DFQATT and CDR2 SNEGSKA (reference sequence). The CDR3 spans 15 residues. V lost 3 bases, J lost 0 bases, and 12 bases lay in between. CDR3 residues: CSASSSGYSYNEQFF. The CDR3 DNA sequence: TGCAGTGCTAGTTCCAGCGGGTACTCCTACAATGAGCAGTTCTTC.

Here the CDR3 DNA reads TGCAGTGCCACTAGCGGACCCACCAACGAGCAGTACTTC. Encoded protein: CSATSGPTNEQYF. The chain employs TRBV20-1 and TRBJ2-7; the match to TRBD2 covers 8 bases. The V gene end was trimmed by 6 bases and the J gene end by 5 bases; junction bases not matched to a gene: 9. Germline-derived CDR1 and CDR2 are DFQATT and SNEGSKA (reference sequence). This CDR3 region has 13 residues.

The chain uses TRBV5-1 and TRBJ1-2; D might be TRBD1 (6 bases). The V gene lost 2 bases and the J gene lost 6 bases, with 17 bases spanning the gap. This CDR3 comprises 15 residues. Germline CDR1 and CDR2: SGHRS and YFSETQ. The CDR3 loop is CASSFLSGGPNGYTF. In DNA form, the CDR3 reads TGCGCCAGCAGCTTCCTTTCGGGGGGGCCGAATGGCTACACCTTC.

The chain is built from TRBV28 and TRBJ1-5, with D possibly matching TRBD1 (5 bases). Germline V lookup: CDR1 MDHEN, CDR2 SYDVKM. V was shortened by 2 bases and J by 2 bases, with 16 bases between the two germline ends. The CDR3 contains 17 residues. For the CDR3, the DNA is TGTGCCAGCAGTTTAGAGTTTAGGGGAGCGGGCAATCAGCCCCAGCATTTT. Translation gives CASSLEFRGAGNQPQHF.

The chain has TRBV2 and TRBJ2-5, with TRBD2 as a possible D gene (6 bases). The length of the CDR3 is 12 residues. Trimming removed 8 bases at V and 5 bases at J, with 12 bases between. From germline, CDR1 is SNHLY and CDR2 FYNNEI. CDR3 nucleotide sequence: TGTGCCAGCTCGGGACTGCATGAGACCCAGTACTTC. This encodes CASSGLHETQYF.